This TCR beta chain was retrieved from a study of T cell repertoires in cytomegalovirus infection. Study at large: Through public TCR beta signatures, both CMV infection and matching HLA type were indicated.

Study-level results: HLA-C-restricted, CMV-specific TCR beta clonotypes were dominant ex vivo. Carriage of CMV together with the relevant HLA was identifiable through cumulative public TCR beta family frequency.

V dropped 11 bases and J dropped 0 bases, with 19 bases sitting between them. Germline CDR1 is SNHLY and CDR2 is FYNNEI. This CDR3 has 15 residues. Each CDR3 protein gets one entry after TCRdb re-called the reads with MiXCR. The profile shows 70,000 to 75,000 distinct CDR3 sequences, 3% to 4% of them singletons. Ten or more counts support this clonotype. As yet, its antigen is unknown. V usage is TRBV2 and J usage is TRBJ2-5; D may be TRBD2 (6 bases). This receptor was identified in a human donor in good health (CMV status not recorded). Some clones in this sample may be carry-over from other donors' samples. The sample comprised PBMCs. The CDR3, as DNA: TGTGCCGGCGCCCAGGCGGGGCCGTACCAAGAGACCCAGTACTTC. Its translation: CAGAQAGPYQETQYF.